This T cell receptor beta chain was identified in a study of OX40 agonist ivuxolimab in advanced cancers. Regarding the study in general: Ivuxolimab was a fully human IgG2 agonistic monoclonal antibody targeting the costimulatory receptor OX40 (CD134). Intravenous ivuxolimab was administered to patients every 2 weeks at six dose levels: 0.01, 0.1, 0.3, 1.5, 3 and 10 mg/kg. Of the approximately 54 patients in dose escalation, 19 had hepatocellular carcinoma, some 15 had melanoma, 9 had renal cell carcinoma and 9 had head and neck cancer. In the dose-escalation cohort, roughly 80% of patients were male, and the mean age was about 55 years, with a range of about 23 to 85. Prior anti-PD-1, anti-PD-L1 or anti-CTLA-4 therapy was permitted, and checkpoint inhibitors had been received by roughly 42% of dose-escalation patients. Partial responses occurred in three dose-escalation patients: two with cutaneous melanoma and one with hepatocellular carcinoma. The point of sequencing TCRbeta in the periphery was to test whether ivuxolimab changed TCR sequence diversity and drove clonal T-cell expansion. The monotherapy dose-escalation portion (N = 52 patients) of the phase I ivuxolimab trial is reported in the paper.

The CDR3 spans 14 residues, from the cysteine through the phenylalanine. This entry keeps only the CDR3 DNA: 42 bases, framed from base 1. The V end gives up 5 bases and the J end 2 bases, leaving 0 bases in the junction not matched to a gene. The germline V gene (reference sequence) yields LNHDA for CDR1 and SQIVND for CDR2. Genomic DNA was extracted from sorted cells for sequencing of the TCRbeta CDR3 region. The immunoSEQ Assay was used to sequence the TCRbeta CDR3 regions. TCRdb stores this immuneACCESS table with in-frame sequences only. Part of the clones is absent; in the studies checked, under half of the shortfall reflects unresolved V genes, and no reason is known for the rest. In all, the sample holds about 59,000 clones, and less than 85% of those were seen once. 3.5% to 4% of the sample is taken by the ten largest. As regards this clone: Its binding antigen is unknown. Base qualities are missing; no much larger clone stands one base away.

The trial excluded patients who had a history of autoimmune disease or who were on systemic immunosuppression. Peripheral blood for TCR sequencing was collected from all dose cohorts at baseline, on cycle 4 day 1, and on cycle 7 day 1. The samples were taken from a phase I, first-in-human, multicenter, open-label dose-escalation trial of ivuxolimab. Adults with locally advanced or metastatic head and neck squamous cell, hepatocellular, melanoma or renal cell carcinoma were enrolled in the trial. Before TCR sequencing, CD4+ T cells and CD8+ T cells from peripheral blood were sorted into separate populations. Summary of the overall study and its limitations: The antigen specificity of the peripheral T cells that underwent clonal expansion was not determined. After ivuxolimab, CD8+ T cells had more expanded clones than CD4+ T cells on average. Low levels of normalized T-cell clonal expansion were also seen in some nonresponding patients. In the 0.1-3.0 mg/kg groups, partial responders were among the patients with the lowest normalized peripheral clonal expansion, particularly in CD8+ T cells. At doses of 0.1 to 3.0 mg/kg, clonal expansion of both CD4+ and CD8+ T cells in blood was seen between baseline and week 6.

Here the sequenced sample was CD4+ or CD8+ T cells sorted from blood, taken in a trial of the OX40 agonist ivuxolimab. The sequence derives from an adult with an advanced solid tumor such as melanoma, head and neck, liver or kidney cancer. The rearranged chain carries TRBV19 and TRBJ1-5, and 10 bases in between align with TRBD1. The CDR3 sequence is CASSGTGGNQPQHF. The DNA sequence is given as TGTGCCAGTAGTGGGACAGGGGGCAATCAGCCCCAGCATTTT.